Listed here are 2 T cell receptor beta chains from one sample, sequenced in a study of CD8 T cells in Susac syndrome. RNA in amounts of 0.5 to 1 ug was reverse transcribed with random hexamers. TCRdb passed the immunoSEQ multiplex PCR reads through MiXCR, listing each CDR3 protein once. The sample includes some 120,000 distinct CDR3 sequences, 94% seen only once; the top ten take roughly 0.095%. Sequencing input: CD4+ T cells from PBMCs. All receptors come from a human donor in good health.

V gene TRBV25-1 combines with J gene TRBJ1-2; a weak D match, TRBD1 (6 bases). The CDR3 contains 15 residues. Germline CDR1 is MGHDK and CDR2 is SYGVNS. V was trimmed by 2 bases and J by 4 bases, leaving 14 bases between them. CDR3 in DNA: TGTGCCAGCAGTGAAGTCGAAGGGGGTGGCTATGGCTACACCTTC. It encodes CASSEVEGGGYGYTF.

J is TRBJ1-5 and V is TRBV3-1, with TRBD1 identical over 7 bases. Germline trimming cut 4 bases from V and 9 bases from J; bases unmatched to any gene: 6. The CDR3 covers 13 residues. CDR1 and CDR2 (germline): LGHDT, YNNKEL (reference sequence). The CDR3 loop reads CASSPRQGRPQHF. The CDR3 coding sequence is TGTGCCAGCAGCCCTCGACAGGGAAGGCCCCAGCATTTT.